One sample yielded the 19 T cell receptor beta chains listed below, sequenced in a study of T cells in Graves' hyperthyroidism and ophthalmopathy. RNA transcripts were the template for amplifying TCR beta CDR3 regions. With the HTBI primer set, the TCR CDR3 went through a first round of RT-PCR. MiXCR, applied by TCRdb to the multiplex PCR reads, yields one record per CDR3 protein. The top ten clones hold roughly a fifth of a sample with a few hundred thousand distinct CDR3 sequences, roughly 15% of them seen once. The sequencing sample was made of blood. These receptors all stem from a woman between 25 and 40 years old with Graves' ophthalmopathy.

This clonotype has ten or more counts. The chain is built from TRBV28 and TRBJ2-3, with unresolved D. Trimming removed 5 bases at V and 6 bases at J, with 9 bases between. The CDR3 covers 12 residues. CDR1 and CDR2 (germline): MDHEN, SYDVKM. The CDR3 reads CASSLHRDTQYF. CDR3 in DNA: TGTGCCAGCAGTCTCCATAGGGATACGCAGTATTTT.

Of note for this clonotype: A clone one base away is much larger, so this may be a read error. The V and J genes are TRBV4-2 and TRBJ2-7; no firm D call. The CDR3 is 14 amino acids. Germline CDR1 is LGHNA and CDR2 is YNFKEQ. CDR3 amino acids: CTSSQDLGSYEQYF. As DNA, the CDR3 is TGTACCAGCAGCCAAGATCTGGGCTCCTACGAGCAGTACTTC.

The CDR3 nucleotides are TGTGCCAGCAGCGCGGGACCTGACTATGGCTACACCTTC. It translates to CASSAGPDYGYTF. The chain has TRBV9 and TRBJ1-2, with D tentatively TRBD1 (5 bases). The germline V gene has CDR1 SGDLS and CDR2 YYNGEE. Trimming cost V 3 bases and J 3 bases, with 9 bases left between them. CDR3 length: 13 residues. The entire variable domain, with the rest obtained from reference TRBV9 and TRBJ1-2, is as follows: DSGVTQTPKHLITATGQRVTLRCSPRSGDLSVYWYQQSLDQGLQFLIQYYNGEERAKGNILERFSAQQFPDLHSELNLSSLELGDSALYFCASSAGPDYGYTFGSGTRLTVV.

This clonotype was recorded at least ten times. V is TRBV11-2 and J is TRBJ1-4; the D gene is possibly TRBD1 (5 bases). V was trimmed by 5 bases and J by 7 bases, leaving 11 bases between them. The germline V gene has CDR1 SGHAT and CDR2 FQNNGV. The CDR3 loop spans 13 amino acids. The CDR3 loop is CASSRQGFEKLFF. The CDR3 DNA is TGTGCCAGCAGCAGGCAGGGTTTTGAAAAACTGTTTTTT.

Ten or more counts support this clonotype. The genes are TRBV20-1 and TRBJ2-5; the match to TRBD1 covers 7 bases. The CDR3 has 12 residues. Losses at the gene ends were 3 bases for V and 2 bases for J; bases not matched to a gene: 0. Per germline, CDR1 DFQATT and CDR2 SNEGSKA (reference sequence). CDR3 protein: CSASRGQETQYF. DNA of the CDR3: TGCAGTGCTAGCAGGGGGCAAGAGACCCAGTACTTC.

This clonotype was seen many times. The chain recombines TRBV5-5 with TRBJ1-1, with D unclear. The germline gives CDR1 SGHKS, CDR2 YYEKEE (reference sequence). Trimming left V 0 bases short and J 4 bases short, with 7 bases between. The CDR3 covers 13 residues. In nucleotides, the CDR3 is TGTGCCAGCAGCTTGGAGCTGTTCACTGAAGCTTTCTTT. This sequence encodes CASSLELFTEAFF.

This clonotype has just a few counts. The CDR3 spells CASSTPLAVTYNEQFF. In nucleotides, the CDR3 is TGTGCCAGTAGTACCCCCCTAGCGGTGACCTACAATGAGCAGTTCTTC. The gene calls are TRBV19 and TRBJ2-1; 7 positions match TRBD2. CDR3 length: 16 amino acids. CDR1 LNHDA and CDR2 SQIVND come from the germline V gene (reference sequence). Germline trimming cut 4 bases from V and 2 bases from J; bases unmatched to any gene: 8.

The table lists this clonotype with many counts. This chain uses TRBV29-1 with TRBJ1-1; the D gene is possibly TRBD1 (5 bases). This CDR3 has 13 residues. The germline CDR1 and CDR2 sequences are SQVTM and ANQGSEA. Trimming left V 6 bases short and J 1 base short, with 12 bases between. CDR3: CSVAGTKNTEAFF. Written as DNA, the CDR3 is TGCAGCGTGGCCGGGACTAAGAACACTGAAGCTTTCTTT. The full variable domain, with the rest looked up from reference TRBV29-1 and TRBJ1-1, is SAVISQKPSRDICQRGTSLTIQCQVDSQVTMMFWYRQQPGQSLTLIATANQGSEATYESGFVIDKFPISRPNLTFSTLTVSNMSPEDSSIYLCSVAGTKNTEAFFGQGTRLTVV.

This clonotype was recorded many times. The rearrangement links TRBV20-1 to TRBJ2-3; 7 bases agree with TRBD1. The CDR3 consists of 15 residues. Germline V gene lookup returns CDR1 DFQATT and CDR2 SNEGSKA (reference sequence). With 1 base clipped from V and 4 bases from J, the junction kept 8 bases outside the gene matches. The CDR3 DNA follows: TGCAGTGCTAGAGCGCCGGGGACAGTGTCAGATACGCAGTATTTT. Its translation is CSARAPGTVSDTQYF.

This clonotype came up many times. This rearrangement joins TRBV7-3 to TRBJ2-7; 9 bases line up with TRBD1. The germline V gene has CDR1 SGHTA and CDR2 FQGTGA. Trimming cost V 5 bases and J 3 bases; bases outside gene matches: 8. CDR3 length equals 15 residues. DNA of the CDR3: TGTGCCAGCAGCGTTCCGGGACAGGGTAACTACGAGCAGTACTTC. It codes for CASSVPGQGNYEQYF. Full variable domain (missing parts from reference TRBV7-3 and TRBJ2-7): GAGVSQTPSNKVTEKGKYVELRCDPISGHTALYWYRQSLGQGPEFLIYFQGTGAADDSGLPNDRFFAVRPEGSVSTLKIQRTERGDSAVYLCASSVPGQGNYEQYFGPGTRLTVT.

This sequence joins TRBV6-4 and TRBJ2-7; weak D call: TRBD1 (7 bases). Trimming left V 8 bases short and J 5 bases short, with 16 bases between. Germline CDR1 is MRHNA and CDR2 is SNTAGT. The CDR3 loop spans 13 amino acids. The CDR3 DNA reads as TGTGCCAGCCTCTCAGGGGGGAGCGACGAGCAGTACTTC. This codes for CASLSGGSDEQYF.

At least ten counts were recorded for this clonotype. The rearrangement joins TRBV2 to TRBJ2-5; D gene ambiguous. Per germline, CDR1 SNHLY and CDR2 FYNNEI. CDR3 length: 16 residues. The germline V and J ends were trimmed by 0 bases and 2 bases, with 13 bases remaining between them. Here the CDR3 reads CASSEAIGLGQETQYF. CDR3 DNA: TGTGCCAGCAGTGAAGCTATCGGTCTGGGGCAAGAGACCCAGTACTTC. The complete variable domain, with remaining parts taken from reference TRBV2 and TRBJ2-5, reads EPEVTQTPSHQVTQMGQEVILRCVPISNHLYFYWYRQILGQKVEFLVSFYNNEISEKSEIFDDQFSVERPDGSNFTLKIRSTKLEDSAMYFCASSEAIGLGQETQYFGPGTRLLVL.

This clonotype was seen ten or more times. The chain carries TRBV2 and TRBJ1-5, with D uncertain. V lost 4 bases and J 9 bases, leaving 10 bases between the germline ends. Germline values: CDR1 SNHLY, CDR2 FYNNEI. The CDR3 runs 12 residues. The CDR3 loop reads CASSAEPGPQHF. CDR3 coding DNA: TGTGCCAGCAGTGCAGAACCTGGGCCCCAGCATTTT.

This clonotype was observed many times. The chain recombines TRBV27 with TRBJ2-3; 8 bases match TRBD2. The CDR3 extends over 17 amino acids. Unmatched junction bases numbered 11, after V lost 6 bases and J lost 0 bases. Germline V lookup: CDR1 MNHEY, CDR2 SMNVEV (reference sequence). This chain's CDR3 is CASSPITGTRSTDTQYF. In DNA form, the CDR3 reads TGTGCCAGCAGCCCAATTACCGGGACTAGAAGCACAGATACGCAGTATTTT.

The chain links TRBV20-1 to TRBJ2-6, with D possibly called TRBD1 or TRBD2 (5 bases each). The germline V gene encodes CDR1 DFQATT and CDR2 SNEGSKA (reference sequence). The V and J ends lost 2 bases and 2 bases respectively, with 13 bases between them. CDR3 length: 16 amino acids. The CDR3 reads CSARTPLGAGANVLTF. CDR3 nucleotide sequence: TGCAGTGCTAGAACCCCACTGGGGGCTGGGGCCAACGTCCTGACTTTC.

The gene calls are TRBV6-2 or TRBV6-3 and TRBJ2-1; 8 bases fit TRBD1. This CDR3 region has 13 residues. Per the germline V gene, CDR1 is MNHEY and CDR2 is SVGEGT. V trimming: 8 bases; J trimming: 5 bases; junction bases outside the gene matches: 5. The CDR3 coding sequence is TGTGCCAGCGGGACAGGATGGAACAATGAGCAGTTCTTC. As protein: CASGTGWNNEQFF.

This clonotype was seen repeatedly, ten times or more. The rearrangement joins TRBV5-4 to TRBJ2-7; TRBD1 might be the D (5 bases). Trimming stripped 5 bases from V and 4 bases from J, with 10 bases between. CDR3 size: 12 residues. The germline V gene encodes CDR1 SGHNT and CDR2 YYREEE (reference sequence). CDR3 sequence reads: CASRRQGYEQYF. The CDR3 bases are TGTGCCAGCAGGAGGCAGGGATACGAGCAGTACTTC.

This clonotype has ten or more counts. The CDR3 coding sequence is TGTGCCAGCAGTTCTGAGGGTGGCGCTGAAGCTTTCTTT. Translating gives CASSSEGGAEAFF. The chain uses TRBV12-3 or TRBV12-4 and TRBJ1-1; D is unclear. CDR3 length equals 13 residues. V was clipped by 4 bases and J by 6 bases, with 12 bases between them.

This clonotype was detected ten times or more. J is TRBJ1-2 and V is TRBV3-1; perhaps TRBD1 as D (6 bases). CDR1 LGHDT and CDR2 YNNKEL come from the germline V gene (reference sequence). V gave up 1 base and J gave up 8 bases, with 17 bases separating them. CDR3 length: 15 residues. The CDR3 is CASSQGSGGARGYTF. DNA for the CDR3: TGTGCCAGCAGCCAAGGGTCGGGGGGCGCAAGGGGCTACACCTTC.